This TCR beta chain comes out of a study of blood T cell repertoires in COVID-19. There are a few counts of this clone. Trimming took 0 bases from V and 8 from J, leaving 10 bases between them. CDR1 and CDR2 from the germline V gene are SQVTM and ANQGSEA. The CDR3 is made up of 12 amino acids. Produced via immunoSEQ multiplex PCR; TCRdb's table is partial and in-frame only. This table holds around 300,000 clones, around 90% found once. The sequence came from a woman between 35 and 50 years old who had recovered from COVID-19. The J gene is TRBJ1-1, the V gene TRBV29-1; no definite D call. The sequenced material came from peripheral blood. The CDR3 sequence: CSVEEVGGEAFF. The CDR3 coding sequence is TGCAGCGTTGAAGAGGTGGGAGGGGAAGCTTTCTTT. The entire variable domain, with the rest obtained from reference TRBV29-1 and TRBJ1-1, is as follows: SAVISQKPSRDICQRGTSLTIQCQVDSQVTMMFWYRQQPGQSLTLIATANQGSEATYESGFVIDKFPISRPNLTFSTLTVSNMSPEDSSIYLCSVEEVGGEAFFGQGTRLTVV.